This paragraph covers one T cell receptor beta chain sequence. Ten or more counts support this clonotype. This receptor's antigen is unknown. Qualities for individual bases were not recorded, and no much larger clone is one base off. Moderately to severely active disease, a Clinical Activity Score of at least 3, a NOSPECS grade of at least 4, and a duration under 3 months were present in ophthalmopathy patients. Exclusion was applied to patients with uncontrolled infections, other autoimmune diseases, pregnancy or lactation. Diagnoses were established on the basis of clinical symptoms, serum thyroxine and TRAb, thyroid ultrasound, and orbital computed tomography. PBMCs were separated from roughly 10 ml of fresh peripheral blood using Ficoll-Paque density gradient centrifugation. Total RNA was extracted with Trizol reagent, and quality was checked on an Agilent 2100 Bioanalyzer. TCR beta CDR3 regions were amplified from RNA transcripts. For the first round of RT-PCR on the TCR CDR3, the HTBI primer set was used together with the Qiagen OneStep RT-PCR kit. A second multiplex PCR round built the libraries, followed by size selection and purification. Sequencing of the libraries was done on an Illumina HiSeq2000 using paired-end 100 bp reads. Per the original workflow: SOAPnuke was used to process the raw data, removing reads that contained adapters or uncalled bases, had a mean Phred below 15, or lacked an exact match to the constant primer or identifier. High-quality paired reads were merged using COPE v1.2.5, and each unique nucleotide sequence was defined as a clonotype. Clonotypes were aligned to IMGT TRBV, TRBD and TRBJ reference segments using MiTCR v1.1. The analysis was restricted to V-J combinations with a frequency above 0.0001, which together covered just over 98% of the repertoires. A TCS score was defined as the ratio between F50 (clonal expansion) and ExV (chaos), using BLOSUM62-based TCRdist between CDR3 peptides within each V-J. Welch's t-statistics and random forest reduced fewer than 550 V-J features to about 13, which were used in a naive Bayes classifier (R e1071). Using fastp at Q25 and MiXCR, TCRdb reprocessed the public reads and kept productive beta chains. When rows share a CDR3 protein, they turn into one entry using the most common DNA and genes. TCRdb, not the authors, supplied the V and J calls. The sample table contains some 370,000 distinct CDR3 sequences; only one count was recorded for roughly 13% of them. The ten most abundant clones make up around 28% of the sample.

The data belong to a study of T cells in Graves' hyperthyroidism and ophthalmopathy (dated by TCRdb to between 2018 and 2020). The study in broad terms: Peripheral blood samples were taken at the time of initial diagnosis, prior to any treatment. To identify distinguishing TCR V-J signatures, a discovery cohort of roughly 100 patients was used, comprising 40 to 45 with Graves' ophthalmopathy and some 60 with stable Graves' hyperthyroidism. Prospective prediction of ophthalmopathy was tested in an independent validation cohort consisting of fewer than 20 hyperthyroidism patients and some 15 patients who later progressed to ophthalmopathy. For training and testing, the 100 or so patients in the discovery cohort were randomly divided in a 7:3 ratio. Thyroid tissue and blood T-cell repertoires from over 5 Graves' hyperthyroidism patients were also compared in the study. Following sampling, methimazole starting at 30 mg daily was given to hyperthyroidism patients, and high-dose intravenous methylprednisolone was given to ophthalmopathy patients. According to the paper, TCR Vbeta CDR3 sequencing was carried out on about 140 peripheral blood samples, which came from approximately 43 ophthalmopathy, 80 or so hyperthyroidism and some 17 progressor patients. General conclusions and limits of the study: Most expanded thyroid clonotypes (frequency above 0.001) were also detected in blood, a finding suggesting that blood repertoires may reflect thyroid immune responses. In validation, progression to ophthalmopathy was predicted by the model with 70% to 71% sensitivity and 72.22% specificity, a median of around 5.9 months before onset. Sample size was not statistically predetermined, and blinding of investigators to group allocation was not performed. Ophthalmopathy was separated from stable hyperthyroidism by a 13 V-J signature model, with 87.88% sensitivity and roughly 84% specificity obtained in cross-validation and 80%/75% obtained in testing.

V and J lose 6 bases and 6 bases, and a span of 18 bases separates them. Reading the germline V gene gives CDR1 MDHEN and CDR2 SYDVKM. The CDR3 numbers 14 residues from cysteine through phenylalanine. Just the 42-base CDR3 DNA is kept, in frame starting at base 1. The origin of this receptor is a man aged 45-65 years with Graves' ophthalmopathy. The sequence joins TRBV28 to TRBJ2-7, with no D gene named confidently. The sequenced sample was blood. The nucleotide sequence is TGTGCCAGCAGCTCCGGCACCCTAATCTCCGAGCAGTACTTC. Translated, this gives CASSSGTLISEQYF.